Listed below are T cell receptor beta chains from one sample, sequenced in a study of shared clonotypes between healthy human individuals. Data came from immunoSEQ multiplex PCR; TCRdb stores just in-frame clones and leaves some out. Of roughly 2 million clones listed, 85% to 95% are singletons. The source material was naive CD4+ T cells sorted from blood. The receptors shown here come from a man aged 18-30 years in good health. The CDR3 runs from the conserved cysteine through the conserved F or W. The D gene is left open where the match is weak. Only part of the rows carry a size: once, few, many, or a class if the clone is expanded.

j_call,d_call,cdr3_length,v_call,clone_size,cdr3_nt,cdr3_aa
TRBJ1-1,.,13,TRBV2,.,TGTGCCAGCACCGGGCAGGCGAGGACTGAAGCTTTCTTT,CASTGQARTEAFF
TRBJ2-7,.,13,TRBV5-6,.,TGTGCCAGCAGCGATACACGTACCTACGAGCAGTACTTC,CASSDTRTYEQYF
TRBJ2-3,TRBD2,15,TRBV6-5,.,TGTGCCAGCAGTTATAGGCGGGAGCACACAGATACGCAGTATTTT,CASSYRREHTDTQYF
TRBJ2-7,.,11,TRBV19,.,TGTGCCAGCGCGGGTCCCTACGAGCAGTACTTC,CASAGPYEQYF
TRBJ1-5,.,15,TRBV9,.,TGTGCCAGCAGCGCGTCCCAGGGGTTCGATCAGCCCCAGCATTTT,CASSASQGFDQPQHF
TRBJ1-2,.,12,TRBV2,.,TGTGCCAGCACCGGCGGTGTCTATGGCTACACCTTC,CASTGGVYGYTF
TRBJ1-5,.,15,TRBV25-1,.,TGTGCCAGCAGTGGTGCAGGGATTAGCAATCAGCCCCAGCATTTT,CASSGAGISNQPQHF
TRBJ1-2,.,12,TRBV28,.,TGTGCCAGCGTGGCATTCCCCTATGGCTACACCTTC,CASVAFPYGYTF
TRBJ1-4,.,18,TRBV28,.,TGTGCCAGCAGGGGCCGGGACCCACGCTCCTGGACTAATGAAAAACTGTTTTTT,CASRGRDPRSWTNEKLFF
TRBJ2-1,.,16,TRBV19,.,TGTGCCAGTAGTATTCTCATCGGCGGGAAGTACAATGAGCAGTTCTTC,CASSILIGGKYNEQFF
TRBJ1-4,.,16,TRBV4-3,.,TGCGCCAGCAGCCAGGGTGCAGGGACGACTAATGAAAAACTGTTTTTT,CASSQGAGTTNEKLFF
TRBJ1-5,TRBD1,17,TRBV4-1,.,TGCGCCAGCAGCCAAGATCCTGGGACAGGGTTCAATCAGCCCCAGCATTTT,CASSQDPGTGFNQPQHF
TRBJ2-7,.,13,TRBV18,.,TGTGCCAGCTCACCACGGCTGGTGGACGAGCAGTACTTC,CASSPRLVDEQYF
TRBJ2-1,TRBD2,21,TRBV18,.,TGTGCCAGCTCACCACCGGCCGGACTAGCGGGGGCCCCCCTCACCTACAATGAGCAGTTCTTC,CASSPPAGLAGAPLTYNEQFF
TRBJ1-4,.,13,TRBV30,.,TGTGCCTGGAGTGTACGGAAAGGTGAAAAACTGTTTTTT,CAWSVRKGEKLFF
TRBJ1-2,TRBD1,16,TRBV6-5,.,TGTGCCAGCAGTTCACTGGGACAGGGTTATAACTATGGCTACACCTTC,CASSSLGQGYNYGYTF
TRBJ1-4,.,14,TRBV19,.,TGTGCCAGTAGTTTCCAGGGCGATAATGAAAAACTGTTTTTT,CASSFQGDNEKLFF
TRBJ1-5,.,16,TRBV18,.,TGTGCCAGCTCACCGCCGGGGGAGGTCGGCAATCAGCCCCAGCATTTT,CASSPPGEVGNQPQHF
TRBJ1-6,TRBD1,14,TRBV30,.,TGTGCCTGGAGTGAGGACAGGCGTAATTCACCCCTCCACTTT,CAWSEDRRNSPLHF
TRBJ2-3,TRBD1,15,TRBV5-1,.,TGCGCCAGCAGCTACTGGACAGGGGGCACAGATACGCAGTATTTT,CASSYWTGGTDTQYF
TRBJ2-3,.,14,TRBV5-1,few,TGCGCCAGCAGCTTGGGACAGTTGACAGATACGCAGTATTTT,CASSLGQLTDTQYF
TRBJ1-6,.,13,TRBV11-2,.,TGTGCCAGCAGCTTCACACGAGATTCACCCCTCCACTTT,CASSFTRDSPLHF
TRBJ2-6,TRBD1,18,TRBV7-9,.,TGTGCCAGCACCTCGGTTGACAGGGCCTGGGCTGGGGCCAACGTCCTGACTTTC,CASTSVDRAWAGANVLTF
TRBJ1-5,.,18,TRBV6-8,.,TGTGCCAGCAGTTACTCCACAAGTCAGGGGCACCATCGGCAGCCCCAGCATTTT,CASSYSTSQGHHRQPQHF